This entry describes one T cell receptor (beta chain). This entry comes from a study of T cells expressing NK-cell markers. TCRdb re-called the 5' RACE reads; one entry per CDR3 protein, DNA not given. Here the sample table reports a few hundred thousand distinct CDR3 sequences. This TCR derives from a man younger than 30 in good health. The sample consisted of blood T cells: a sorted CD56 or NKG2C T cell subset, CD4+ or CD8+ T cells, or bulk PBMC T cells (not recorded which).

CDR3 loop: CASSFNSGGETQYF. The chain couples TRBV7-2 to TRBJ2-5; the D call of TRBD1 rests on TCRdb alone, since no DNA is present to check it. The CDR3 totals 14 residues. CDR1 is SGHTA and CDR2 is FQGNSA in the germline V gene.